This TCR beta chain was captured by sequencing in a study of CD4+ T cells in melanoma. Study-wide points: Reportedly, melanoma neoantigen-specific CD4+ T cells showed varied differentiation states. CD8+ T cell, macrophage and B cell function reportedly correlated with neoantigen-specific CD4+ T cells.

In the case of this clone: Antigen: not known.

The CDR3 length is 14 residues. Germline-derived CDR1 and CDR2 are SNHLY and FYNNEI. V was clipped by 4 bases and J by 3 bases, with 10 bases between them. Measured with immunoSEQ multiplex PCR; TCRdb has only the in-frame clones, and not every one. The sample shows over 100,000 clones, approximately 90% of them seen only once. This receptor was taken from a human donor with melanoma. The genes are TRBV2 and TRBJ1-5, with D tentatively TRBD1 (5 bases). The sequencing input was peripheral blood. The chain's CDR3 is CASSGGRNNQPQHF. The CDR3 DNA sequence: TGTGCCAGCAGTGGGGGCAGGAACAATCAGCCCCAGCATTTT.